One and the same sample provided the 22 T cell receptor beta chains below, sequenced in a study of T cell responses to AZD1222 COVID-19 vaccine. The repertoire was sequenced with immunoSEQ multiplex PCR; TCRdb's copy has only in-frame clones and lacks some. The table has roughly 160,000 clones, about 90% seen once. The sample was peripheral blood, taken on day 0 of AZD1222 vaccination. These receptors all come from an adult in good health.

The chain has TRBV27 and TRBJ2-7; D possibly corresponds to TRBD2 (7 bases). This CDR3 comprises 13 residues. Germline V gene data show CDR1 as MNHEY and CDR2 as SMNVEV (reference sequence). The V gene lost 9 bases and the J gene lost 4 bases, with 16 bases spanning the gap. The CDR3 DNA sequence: TGTGCCAGTTCACAGGGAGGGGAATACGAGCAGTACTTC. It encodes CASSQGGEYEQYF.

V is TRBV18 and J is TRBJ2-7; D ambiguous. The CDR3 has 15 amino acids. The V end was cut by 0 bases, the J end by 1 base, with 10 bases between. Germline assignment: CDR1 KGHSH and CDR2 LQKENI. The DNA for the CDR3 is TGTGCCAGCTCACCACCATCGACGGAGTCCTACGAGCAGTACTTC. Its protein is CASSPPSTESYEQYF.

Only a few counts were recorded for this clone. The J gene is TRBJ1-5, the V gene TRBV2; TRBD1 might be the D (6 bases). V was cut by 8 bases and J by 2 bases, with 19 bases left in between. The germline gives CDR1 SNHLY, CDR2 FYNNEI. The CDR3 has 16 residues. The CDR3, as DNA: TGTGCCAGCTATAAGGACAGCCTTAGAGGCAATCAGCCCCAGCATTTT. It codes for CASYKDSLRGNQPQHF. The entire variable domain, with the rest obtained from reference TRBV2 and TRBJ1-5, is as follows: EPEVTQTPSHQVTQMGQEVILRCVPISNHLYFYWYRQILGQKVEFLVSFYNNEISEKSEIFDDQFSVERPDGSNFTLKIRSTKLEDSAMYFCASYKDSLRGNQPQHFGDGTRLSIL.

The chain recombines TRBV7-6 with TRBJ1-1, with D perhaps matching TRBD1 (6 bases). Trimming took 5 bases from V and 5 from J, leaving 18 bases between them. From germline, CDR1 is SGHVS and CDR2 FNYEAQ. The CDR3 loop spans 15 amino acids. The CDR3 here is CASSPAGGLGTEAFF. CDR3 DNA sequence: TGTGCCAGCAGCCCCGCGGGGGGGCTAGGGACTGAAGCTTTCTTT.

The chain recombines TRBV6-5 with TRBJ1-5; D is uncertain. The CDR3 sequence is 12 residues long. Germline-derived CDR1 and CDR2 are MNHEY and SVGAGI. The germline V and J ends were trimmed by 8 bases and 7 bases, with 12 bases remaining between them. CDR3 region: CASGGEGQPQHF. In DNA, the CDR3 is TGTGCCAGCGGCGGGGAAGGACAGCCCCAGCATTTT.

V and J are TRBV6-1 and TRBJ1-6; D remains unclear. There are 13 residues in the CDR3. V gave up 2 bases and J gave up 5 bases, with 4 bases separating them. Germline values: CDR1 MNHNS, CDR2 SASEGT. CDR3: CASSERDNSPLHF. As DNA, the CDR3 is TGTGCCAGCAGTGAACGAGATAATTCACCCCTCCACTTT.

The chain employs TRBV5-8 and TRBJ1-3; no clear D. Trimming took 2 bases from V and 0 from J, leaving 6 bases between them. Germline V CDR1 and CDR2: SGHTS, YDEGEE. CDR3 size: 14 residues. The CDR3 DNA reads TGTGCCAGCAGCTTACTATTCTCTGGAAACACCATATATTTT. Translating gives CASSLLFSGNTIYF.

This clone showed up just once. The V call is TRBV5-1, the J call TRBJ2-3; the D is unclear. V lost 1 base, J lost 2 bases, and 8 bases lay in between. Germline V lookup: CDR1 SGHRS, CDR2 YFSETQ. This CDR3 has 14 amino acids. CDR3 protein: CASSLYRATDTQYF. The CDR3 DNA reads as TGCGCCAGCAGCTTGTATAGGGCCACAGATACGCAGTATTTT.

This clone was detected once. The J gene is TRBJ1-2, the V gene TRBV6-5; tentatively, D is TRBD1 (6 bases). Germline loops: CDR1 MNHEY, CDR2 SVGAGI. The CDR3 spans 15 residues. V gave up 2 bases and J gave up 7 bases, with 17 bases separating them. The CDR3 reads CASSYRGRGSGGYTF. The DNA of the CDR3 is TGTGCCAGCAGTTACAGGGGGAGGGGCTCGGGTGGCTACACCTTC.

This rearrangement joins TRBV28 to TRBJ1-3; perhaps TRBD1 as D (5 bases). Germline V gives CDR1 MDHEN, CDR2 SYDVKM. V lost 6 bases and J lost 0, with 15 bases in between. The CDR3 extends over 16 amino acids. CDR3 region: CASSLWAGTSGNTIYF. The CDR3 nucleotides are TGTGCCAGCAGCCTCTGGGCAGGGACCTCTGGAAACACCATATATTTT.

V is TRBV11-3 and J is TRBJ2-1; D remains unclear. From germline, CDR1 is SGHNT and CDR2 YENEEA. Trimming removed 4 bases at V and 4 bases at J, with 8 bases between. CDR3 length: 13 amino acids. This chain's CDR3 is CASSSNSYNEQFF. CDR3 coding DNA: TGTGCCAGCAGCTCGAACAGTTACAATGAGCAGTTCTTC.

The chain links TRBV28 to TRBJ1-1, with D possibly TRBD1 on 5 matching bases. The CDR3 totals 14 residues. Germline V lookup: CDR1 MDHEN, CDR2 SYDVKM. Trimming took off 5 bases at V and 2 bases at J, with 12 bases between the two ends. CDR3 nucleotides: TGTGCCAGCAGTCCTTTGGACATAAACACTGAAGCTTTCTTT. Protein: CASSPLDINTEAFF.

The CDR3 nucleotides read TGTGCCAGCAGTTCCTTCAGGGCCGGGGAGGAGACCCAGTACTTC. It encodes CASSSFRAGEETQYF. V usage is TRBV27 and J usage is TRBJ2-5; D may match TRBD1 or TRBD2 (5 bases each). This CDR3 is 15 amino acids long. The V gene lost 4 bases and the J gene lost 5 bases, with 17 bases spanning the gap. The germline CDR1 and CDR2 sequences are MNHEY and SMNVEV (reference sequence).

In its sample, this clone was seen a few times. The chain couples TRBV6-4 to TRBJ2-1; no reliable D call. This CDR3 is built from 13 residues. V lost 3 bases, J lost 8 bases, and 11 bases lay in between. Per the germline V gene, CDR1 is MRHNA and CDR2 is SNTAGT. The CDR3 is CASSEGGVDEQFF. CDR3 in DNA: TGTGCCAGCAGTGAAGGTGGGGTCGATGAGCAGTTCTTC.

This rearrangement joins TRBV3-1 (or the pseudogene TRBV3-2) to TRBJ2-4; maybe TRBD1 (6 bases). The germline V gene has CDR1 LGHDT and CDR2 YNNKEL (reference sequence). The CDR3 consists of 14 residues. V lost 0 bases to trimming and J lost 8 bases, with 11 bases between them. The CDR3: CASSQDTGRDIQYF. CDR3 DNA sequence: TGTGCCAGCAGCCAAGATACAGGGCGGGACATTCAGTACTTC.

The CDR3 loop is CASSFLQRGEQYF. Written as DNA, the CDR3 is TGTGCCAGCAGTTTCCTCCAGCGGGGGGAGCAGTACTTC. The genes are TRBV28 and TRBJ2-7; 8 bases align to TRBD2. V shed 3 bases, J shed 7 bases, and the junction held 5 bases outside the gene matches. This CDR3 region has 13 residues. Per the germline V gene, CDR1 is MDHEN and CDR2 is SYDVKM.

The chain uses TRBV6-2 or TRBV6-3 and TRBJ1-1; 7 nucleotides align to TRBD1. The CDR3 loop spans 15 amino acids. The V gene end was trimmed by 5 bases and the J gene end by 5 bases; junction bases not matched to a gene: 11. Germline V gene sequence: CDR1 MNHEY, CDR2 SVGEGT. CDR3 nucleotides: TGTGCCAGCAGTAAGTCGACAGGGCGTTGGACTGAAGCTTTCTTT. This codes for CASSKSTGRWTEAFF.

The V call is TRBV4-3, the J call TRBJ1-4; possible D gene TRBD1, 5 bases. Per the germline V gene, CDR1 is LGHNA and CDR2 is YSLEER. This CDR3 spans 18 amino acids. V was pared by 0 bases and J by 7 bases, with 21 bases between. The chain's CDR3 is CASSQDRRGPLLSEKLFF. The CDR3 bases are TGCGCCAGCAGCCAAGATCGCCGGGGACCCCTACTTAGTGAAAAACTGTTTTTT.

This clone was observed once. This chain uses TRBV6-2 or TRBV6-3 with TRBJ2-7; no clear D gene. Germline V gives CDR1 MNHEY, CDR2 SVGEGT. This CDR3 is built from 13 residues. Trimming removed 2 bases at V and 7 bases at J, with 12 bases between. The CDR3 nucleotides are TGTGCCAGCAGTTACGAATTTTGGGGAGAGCAGTACTTC. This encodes CASSYEFWGEQYF.

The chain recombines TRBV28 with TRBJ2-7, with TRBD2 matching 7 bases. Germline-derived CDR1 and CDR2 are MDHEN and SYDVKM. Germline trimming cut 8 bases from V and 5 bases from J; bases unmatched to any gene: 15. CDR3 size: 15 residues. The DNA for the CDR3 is TGTGCCAGCCGGCCCGCGGGACTACTCAATAACGAGCAGTACTTC. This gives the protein CASRPAGLLNNEQYF.

CDR3 DNA: TGTGCCAGCAGCTTTGCGGGGAGAGAAAATGGCTACACCTTC. This codes for CASSFAGRENGYTF. The chain is built from TRBV7-9 and TRBJ1-2; D is unresolved. Germline V lookup: CDR1 SEHNR, CDR2 FQNEAQ (reference sequence). V was shortened by 3 bases and J by 6 bases, with 14 bases between the two germline ends. The CDR3 is 14 amino acids.

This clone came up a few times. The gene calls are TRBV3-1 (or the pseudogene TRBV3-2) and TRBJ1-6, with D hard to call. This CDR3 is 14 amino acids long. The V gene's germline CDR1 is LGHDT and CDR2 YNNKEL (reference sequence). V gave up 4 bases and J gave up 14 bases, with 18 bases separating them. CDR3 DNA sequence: TGTGCCAGCAGCCTTGGCAGGTCTGCCTTAGCCCTCCACTTT. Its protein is CASSLGRSALALHF.